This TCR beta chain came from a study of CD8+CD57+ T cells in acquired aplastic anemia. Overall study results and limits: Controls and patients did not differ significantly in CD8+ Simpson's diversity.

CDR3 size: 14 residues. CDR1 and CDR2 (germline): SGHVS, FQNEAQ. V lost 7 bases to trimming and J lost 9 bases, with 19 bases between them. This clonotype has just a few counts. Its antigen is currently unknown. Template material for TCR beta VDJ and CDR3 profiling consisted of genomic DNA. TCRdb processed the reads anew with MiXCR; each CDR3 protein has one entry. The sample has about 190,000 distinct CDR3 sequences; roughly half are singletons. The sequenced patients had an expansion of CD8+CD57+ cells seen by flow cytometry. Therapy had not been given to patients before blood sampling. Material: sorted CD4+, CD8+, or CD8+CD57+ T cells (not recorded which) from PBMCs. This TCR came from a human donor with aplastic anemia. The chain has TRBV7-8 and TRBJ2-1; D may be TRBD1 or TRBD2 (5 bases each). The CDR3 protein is CASTAGTTLGEQFF. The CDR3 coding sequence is TGTGCCAGCACCGCAGGGACCACCCTTGGTGAGCAGTTCTTC. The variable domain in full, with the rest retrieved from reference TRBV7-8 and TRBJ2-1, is GAGVSQSPRYKVAKRGQDVALRCDPISGHVSLFWYQQALGQGPEFLTYFQNEAQLDKSGLPSDRFFAERPEGSVSTLKIQRTQQEDSAVYLCASTAGTTLGEQFFGPGTRLTVL.